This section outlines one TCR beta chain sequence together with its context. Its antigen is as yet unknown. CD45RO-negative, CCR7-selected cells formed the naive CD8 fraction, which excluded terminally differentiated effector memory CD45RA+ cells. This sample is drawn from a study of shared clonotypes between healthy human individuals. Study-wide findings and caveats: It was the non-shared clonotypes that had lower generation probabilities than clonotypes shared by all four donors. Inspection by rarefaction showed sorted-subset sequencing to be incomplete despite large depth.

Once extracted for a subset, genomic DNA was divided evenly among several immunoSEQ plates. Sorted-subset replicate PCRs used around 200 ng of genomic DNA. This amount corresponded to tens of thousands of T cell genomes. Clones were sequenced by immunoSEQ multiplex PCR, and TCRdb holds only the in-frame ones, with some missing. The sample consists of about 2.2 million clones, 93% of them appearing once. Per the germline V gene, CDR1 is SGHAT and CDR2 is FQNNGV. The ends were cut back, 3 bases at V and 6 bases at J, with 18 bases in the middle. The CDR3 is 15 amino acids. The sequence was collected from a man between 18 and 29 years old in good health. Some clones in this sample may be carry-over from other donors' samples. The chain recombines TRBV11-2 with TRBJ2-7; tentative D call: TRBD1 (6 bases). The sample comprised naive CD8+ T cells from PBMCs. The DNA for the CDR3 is TGTGCCAGCAGCTTCGGGCGCCAGGGGTGGGCCGAGCAGTACTTC. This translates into CASSFGRQGWAEQYF.